This TCR beta chain is from a study of cytomegalovirus exposure and HLA in healthy donors. The wider study: T cells numbering some 170 million yielded 95 million to 140 million unique TCR beta sequences in an earlier analysis. Study-wide results and limits: Analyzed later, association rates of TCRs varied across HLA loci, with DRB1 most and HLA-C fewest. Previously analyzed data showed that most TCR beta V segments were productive at a frequency of about 90% or about 30%.

Both 60 Vbeta primers and 13 Jbeta primers went into the PCR. The assay was immunoSEQ multiplex PCR, and TCRdb's table has in-frame clones only and misses some. The table includes about 90,000 clones, just over 65% detected once. About this clone: Its antigen is unidentified.

CDR3 size: 16 residues. Per the germline V gene, CDR1 is MGHRA and CDR2 is YSYEKL. V was cut by 0 bases and J by 1 base, with 11 bases left in between. The V gene is TRBV4-1, the J gene TRBJ2-3, with D possibly matching TRBD2 (5 bases). Sequences were obtained from PBMCs. The TCR comes from a young man in good health and CMV-seronegative. CDR3: CASSQDEGVGTDTQYF. For the CDR3, the DNA is TGCGCCAGCAGCCAAGATGAGGGAGTCGGCACAGATACGCAGTATTTT.